These T cell receptor beta chains were read from a single sample in a study of circulating and synovial CD4+ cells in juvenile arthritis. Sequencing was performed with immunoSEQ multiplex PCR; in TCRdb, only in-frame clones are kept and a portion is missing. Among fewer than 35,000 clones listed, about 95% were seen once. Material for sequencing was CD4+ T cells from blood. The receptors originated from a human donor with juvenile idiopathic arthritis. Each CDR3 is given with its conserved first and last residue. A D gene is named only where the DNA matches it firmly. The size entry is marked missing in some rows and otherwise reads once, few, many or a size class.

J gene: TRBJ1-6
V gene: TRBV27
D gene: NA
clone size: NA
CDR3 length: 13
CDR3 DNA: TGTGCCAGCACGGACACCAATAATTGGGCCCTCCACTTT
CDR3 protein: CASTDTNNWALHF

J gene: TRBJ2-1
V gene: TRBV19
D gene: NA
clone size: few
CDR3 length: 15
CDR3 DNA: TGTGCCAGTAGCGTCGAGCGGGTCGCCTACAATGAGCAGTTCTTC
CDR3 protein: CASSVERVAYNEQFF

J gene: TRBJ1-6
V gene: TRBV9
D gene: NA
clone size: NA
CDR3 length: 15
CDR3 DNA: TGTGCCAGCAGCGTAGAGTGGGGGGGAGGTTCCCCCCTCCACTTT
CDR3 protein: CASSVEWGGGSPLHF

J gene: TRBJ1-2
V gene: TRBV11-2
D gene: TRBD1
clone size: NA
CDR3 length: 15
CDR3 DNA: TGTGCCAGCAGCTTAGCGCCGGGACAGGGCTATGGCTACACCTTC
CDR3 protein: CASSLAPGQGYGYTF

J gene: TRBJ2-7
V gene: TRBV9
D gene: TRBD2
clone size: once
CDR3 length: 15
CDR3 DNA: TGTGCCAGCAGCGCGACACTAGCGGGAGAGTTCGAGCAGTACTTC
CDR3 protein: CASSATLAGEFEQYF

J gene: TRBJ1-3
V gene: TRBV28
D gene: TRBD1
clone size: few
CDR3 length: 17
CDR3 DNA: TGTGCCAGCAGTTGGGTCCAGCAGGGGGTGCGAGGAAACACCATATATTTT
CDR3 protein: CASSWVQQGVRGNTIYF

J gene: TRBJ2-1
V gene: TRBV6-1
D gene: NA
clone size: once
CDR3 length: 14
CDR3 DNA: TGTGCTACCGAAGACAGGACAGCCTACAATGAGCAGTTCTTC
CDR3 protein: CATEDRTAYNEQFF

J gene: TRBJ1-5
V gene: TRBV19
D gene: NA
clone size: NA
CDR3 length: 14
CDR3 DNA: TGTGCCAGTAGTATAGCCCAGAACCCTCAGCCCCAGCATTTT
CDR3 protein: CASSIAQNPQPQHF

J gene: TRBJ2-1
V gene: TRBV14
D gene: TRBD2
clone size: NA
CDR3 length: 16
CDR3 DNA: TGTGCCAGCAGCTACCCGGGACTAGCGGGAGTGGGTGAGCAGTTCTTC
CDR3 protein: CASSYPGLAGVGEQFF

J gene: TRBJ2-7
V gene: TRBV28
D gene: NA
clone size: NA
CDR3 length: 13
CDR3 DNA: TGTGCCAGCAGTTTATTCAGGTTTGGCGAGCAGTACTTC
CDR3 protein: CASSLFRFGEQYF

J gene: TRBJ1-1
V gene: TRBV7-3
D gene: TRBD1
clone size: once
CDR3 length: 14
CDR3 DNA: TGTGCCAGCAGCACGGGACAGGGGTTCACTGAAGCTTTCTTT
CDR3 protein: CASSTGQGFTEAFF

J gene: TRBJ1-3
V gene: TRBV9
D gene: NA
clone size: NA
CDR3 length: 12
CDR3 DNA: TGTGCCAGCATCGGGTCCGGAAACACCATATATTTT
CDR3 protein: CASIGSGNTIYF

J gene: TRBJ1-3
V gene: TRBV9
D gene: TRBD1
clone size: NA
CDR3 length: 15
CDR3 DNA: TGTGCCAGCAGCGTAGGACAGGGGTCTGGAAACACCATATATTTT
CDR3 protein: CASSVGQGSGNTIYF

J gene: TRBJ2-5
V gene: TRBV4-1
D gene: TRBD2
clone size: NA
CDR3 length: 17
CDR3 DNA: TGCGCCAGCAGCCAAGAACTAGCGGGGGGCCTTCAAGAGACCCAGTACTTC
CDR3 protein: CASSQELAGGLQETQYF

J gene: TRBJ2-7
V gene: TRBV4-1
D gene: TRBD1
clone size: NA
CDR3 length: 15
CDR3 DNA: TGCGCCAGCAGTCGATCCGGACAGGGGCCCTACGAGCAGTACTTC
CDR3 protein: CASSRSGQGPYEQYF